The 13 T cell receptor beta chains listed next were all sequenced from one sample in a study of blood T cells in healthy people across ages. Through a sample-barcoded 5' primer and a J-beta primer mix, a second PCR was run for about 6 to 11 cycles. Via MiXCR, TCRdb re-called the 5' RACE reads, giving one row per CDR3 protein. The profile shows some 710,000 distinct CDR3 sequences, roughly 46% of them singletons. Sequencing was done on a sample of blood. The receptor set was obtained from a man of 80 years or more in good health.

CDR3 in amino acids: CASIEGSTDTQYF. The CDR3 DNA sequence: TGTGCCAGCATCGAAGGGAGTACAGATACGCAGTATTTT. The rearrangement uses TRBV11-2 and TRBJ2-3; tentative D call: TRBD2 (5 bases). The CDR3 covers 13 residues. Germline loops: CDR1 SGHAT, CDR2 FQNNGV. V dropped 7 bases and J dropped 3 bases, with 11 bases sitting between them. Full variable domain (rest looked up from reference TRBV11-2 and TRBJ2-3): EAGVAQSPRYKIIEKRQSVAFWCNPISGHATLYWYQQILGQGPKLLIQFQNNGVVDDSQLPKDRFSAERLKGVDSTLKIQPAKLEDSAVYLCASIEGSTDTQYFGPGTRLTVL.

This clonotype was picked up a small number of times. The chain has TRBV7-2 and TRBJ2-4; D call uncertain. The tail of the sequence fits TRBJ2-7 better, so the J call may be wrong. This CDR3 is built from 15 residues. From germline, CDR1 is SGHTA and CDR2 FQGNSA. The CDR3 DNA reads as TGTGCCAGCAGCTTAGCGATCGAAGGATTGGGCGAGCAGTACTTC. This translates into CASSLAIEGLGEQYF.

The rearrangement joins TRBV9 to TRBJ2-2; D gene ambiguous. This CDR3 is built from 13 residues. Germline CDR1 is SGDLS and CDR2 is YYNGEE. Trimming cost V 0 bases and J 5 bases, with 5 bases left between them. CDR3 nucleotide sequence: TGTGCCAGCAGCGTAGTAGGGACCGGGGAGCTGTTTTTT. Translation: CASSVVGTGELFF. Filled out from reference TRBV9 and TRBJ2-2, the complete variable domain reads DSGVTQTPKHLITATGQRVTLRCSPRSGDLSVYWYQQSLDQGLQFLIQYYNGEERAKGNILERFSAQQFPDLHSELNLSSLELGDSALYFCASSVVGTGELFFGEGSRLTVL.

For the CDR3, the DNA is TGTGCCAGCAGCCAAGGGCCGGGTACGAATTCACCCCTCCACTTT. The encoded protein is CASSQGPGTNSPLHF. The chain is built from TRBV3-1 and TRBJ1-6; D unclear. V dropped 1 base and J dropped 7 bases, with 11 bases sitting between them. The germline V gene encodes CDR1 LGHDT and CDR2 YNNKEL (reference sequence). The CDR3 covers 15 residues. The variable domain in full, with the rest retrieved from reference TRBV3-1 and TRBJ1-6, is DTAVSQTPKYLVTQMGNDKSIKCEQNLGHDTMYWYKQDSKKFLKIMFSYNNKELIINETVPNRFSPKSPDKAHLNLHINSLELGDSAVYFCASSQGPGTNSPLHFGNGTRLTVT.

The DNA for the CDR3 is TGTGCCAGCAGCCAAGATCCCCTTAGCTCCTACAATGAGCAGTACTTC. Its protein product is CASSQDPLSSYNEQYF. The chain joins TRBV4-2 to TRBJ2-1; D is uncertain. The J call may not be correct, given that the DNA end is closer to TRBJ2-7. Germline V lookup: CDR1 LGHNA, CDR2 YNFKEQ. The CDR3 consists of 16 residues.

This chain links TRBV10-3 with TRBJ2-1; D is perhaps TRBD2 (5 bases). The germline V and J ends were trimmed by 8 bases and 6 bases, with 8 bases remaining between them. Germline CDR1 reads ENHRY; CDR2 reads SYGVKD. The CDR3 totals 11 residues. This chain's CDR3 is CAIASSNEQFF. In DNA form, the CDR3 reads TGTGCCATCGCTAGCAGCAATGAGCAGTTCTTC.

The chain carries TRBV7-3 and TRBJ2-2; TRBD1 matches 8 bases. The V gene end was trimmed by 4 bases and the J gene end by 2 bases; junction bases not matched to a gene: 12. CDR1 SGHTA and CDR2 FQGTGA come from the germline V gene. The CDR3 is made up of 18 amino acids. CDR3 in amino acids: CASSSLPAGGFNTGELFF. The DNA of the CDR3 is TGTGCCAGCAGCTCCCTTCCGGCAGGGGGCTTTAACACCGGGGAGCTGTTTTTT.

This clonotype has more than one count but fewer than ten. This chain uses TRBV11-2 with TRBJ2-7; 7 nucleotides align to TRBD2. This CDR3 spans 15 amino acids. Germline loops: CDR1 SGHAT, CDR2 FQNNGV. V gave up 6 bases and J gave up 5 bases; unmatched junction bases: 13. Here the CDR3 reads CASRPSGGRYHEQYF. As DNA, the CDR3 is TGTGCCAGCAGACCTAGCGGTGGGAGATACCACGAGCAGTACTTC. The whole variable domain, remainder taken from reference TRBV11-2 and TRBJ2-7, is EAGVAQSPRYKIIEKRQSVAFWCNPISGHATLYWYQQILGQGPKLLIQFQNNGVVDDSQLPKDRFSAERLKGVDSTLKIQPAKLEDSAVYLCASRPSGGRYHEQYFGPGTRLTVT.

At least ten counts were recorded for this clonotype. J is TRBJ2-3 and V is TRBV12-3 or TRBV12-4; the match to TRBD2 covers 13 bases. J lost 2 bases, V lost 6 bases, and 11 bases had no gene match. The CDR3 spans 18 residues. The CDR3 region is CASRIGLAGVPPTDTQYF. The CDR3, as DNA: TGTGCCAGCAGAATTGGACTAGCGGGAGTTCCCCCCACAGATACGCAGTATTTT.

This rearrangement joins TRBV7-2 to TRBJ2-7; 8 bases line up with TRBD1. With V trimmed by 2 bases and J by 5 bases, 8 bases remained unmatched. CDR1 SGHTA and CDR2 FQGNSA come from the germline V gene. This CDR3 has 15 residues. Written as DNA, the CDR3 is TGTGCCAGCAGCTTAATTACAGGGGGTAGGGACGAGCAGTACTTC. Translated: CASSLITGGRDEQYF.

The rearrangement uses TRBV20-1 and TRBJ2-2, with D hard to call. CDR3 length: 15 amino acids. Germline V gives CDR1 DFQATT, CDR2 SNEGSKA (reference sequence). Trimming shortened V by 0 bases and J by 5 bases, and 13 bases separated the two germline ends. Here the CDR3 reads CSARDPSRVTGELFF. CDR3 sequence (DNA): TGCAGTGCTAGAGATCCCTCTAGGGTTACCGGGGAGCTGTTTTTT.

The chain carries TRBV2 and TRBJ1-5, with unresolved D. Trimming cost V 1 base and J 9 bases, with 4 bases left between them. Per the germline V gene, CDR1 is SNHLY and CDR2 is FYNNEI. The CDR3 is 11 amino acids. The CDR3 region is CASSEGLPQHF. Written as DNA, the CDR3 is TGTGCCAGCAGTGAAGGCTTGCCCCAGCATTTT.

This clonotype was detected many times. The chain carries TRBV10-3 and TRBJ2-1, with 13 nucleotides matching TRBD2. CDR1 is ENHRY and CDR2 is SYGVKD in the germline V gene. V gave up 10 bases and J gave up 8 bases; unmatched junction bases: 8. This CDR3 spans 14 amino acids. This CDR3 reads CATGTSGKSDEQFF. CDR3 nucleotide sequence: TGTGCCACTGGGACTAGCGGGAAGAGCGATGAGCAGTTCTTC.